This TCR beta chain was found in a study of blood T cells in healthy people across ages. The donors, aged 6 to 90, were healthy Caucasians from Russia. Primed by a sample-barcoded 5' primer and a J-beta primer mix, a second PCR proceeded for 7 to 11 cycles. TCRdb re-derived calls from the 5' RACE reads in MiXCR, one entry per CDR3 protein. Of 650,000 to 800,000 distinct CDR3 sequences in the sample, under 45% were seen once. Germline CDR1 is DFQATT and CDR2 is SNEGSKA (reference sequence). The CDR3 sequence is 11 residues long. With 5 bases clipped from V and 4 bases from J, the junction kept 0 bases outside the gene matches. This clonotype occurred a few times.

The sequenced material came from blood. This receptor was obtained from a man between 60 and 75 years old in good health. V and J are TRBV20-1 and TRBJ2-7, with 9 bases matching TRBD1. CDR3 amino acids: CSAGTGYEQYF. CDR3 nucleotides: TGCAGTGCTGGGACAGGGTACGAGCAGTACTTC.